The sample holds many counts of the clone carrying this T cell receptor (beta chain). Its antigen is undetermined. The CDR3 spans 12 residues. V was clipped by 4 bases and J by 4 bases, with 6 bases between them. Per germline, CDR1 SGHDT and CDR2 YYEEEE. The entry originates in a study of T cells after yellow fever vaccination. Whole-study results and caveats: A secondary response was less intense yet reached its peak sooner, at day 5 versus 15. Abundant clonotypes from the bulk population could have been carried over as contaminants into FACS-sorted repertoires. Most primary-vaccination clones reappeared after the booster (just under 98% CD4, roughly 88% CD8).

TCR cDNA was made by 5'RACE template switching, adding a universal primer site and UMIs. TCRdb reprocessed the 5' RACE reads with MiXCR, giving one entry per CDR3 protein. Among about 310,000 distinct CDR3 sequences listed, approximately 3.8% were seen once. This clonotype was obtained from a man younger than 30 who received the YFV17D yellow fever vaccine. Here the sequenced sample was PBMCs, taken on the day of the yellow fever booster vaccination. The V gene is TRBV5-6, the J gene TRBJ2-1; D gene ambiguous. CDR3 loop: CASSGVYNEQFF. The DNA of the CDR3 is TGTGCCAGCAGCGGGGTGTACAATGAGCAGTTCTTC. The full variable domain, rest sourced from reference TRBV5-6 and TRBJ2-1, is DAGVTQSPTHLIKTRGQQVTLRCSPKSGHDTVSWYQQALGQGPQFIFQYYEEEERQRGNFPDRFSGHQFPNYSSELNVNALLLGDSALYLCASSGVYNEQFFGPGTRLTVL.